Presented here are 25 T cell receptor beta chains from one specimen sequenced in a study of blood T cell repertoires in COVID-19. Assay used: immunoSEQ multiplex PCR; TCRdb lists only in-frame clones, some missing. In the table there are some 360,000 clones, 88% of which are singletons. The sample comprised PBMCs or T cells enriched from blood (not recorded which). These receptors originate from a woman aged 25-40 years who had been exposed to COVID-19.

The chain employs TRBV28 and TRBJ2-7, with D possibly TRBD1 on 5 matching bases. CDR1 and CDR2 (germline): MDHEN, SYDVKM. Trimming cost V 8 bases and J 7 bases, with 12 bases left between them. The CDR3 has 11 amino acids. In nucleotides, the CDR3 is TGTGCCAGCGGACATCCGACTGAGCAGTACTTC. Translating it yields CASGHPTEQYF. Supplemented by reference TRBV28 and TRBJ2-7, the full variable domain reads DVKVTQSSRYLVKRTGEKVFLECVQDMDHENMFWYRQDPGLGLRLIYFSYDVKMKEKGDIPEGYSVSREKKERFSLILESASTNQTSMYLCASGHPTEQYFGPGTRLTVT.

This clone was observed a handful of times. The chain links TRBV5-1 to TRBJ2-7; 11 nucleotides line up with TRBD1. Trimming cost V 3 bases and J 4 bases; bases outside gene matches: 6. The CDR3 totals 15 residues. The germline gives CDR1 SGHRS, CDR2 YFSETQ. CDR3 in DNA: TGCGCCAGCAGCTACAGCGGACAGGGGGCTTACGAGCAGTACTTC. This translates into CASSYSGQGAYEQYF.

V usage is TRBV19 and J usage is TRBJ1-2; D remains ambiguous. V lost 0 bases, J lost 7 bases, and 15 bases lay in between. Per the germline V gene, CDR1 is LNHDA and CDR2 is SQIVND (reference sequence). This CDR3 contains 15 residues. The CDR3 DNA reads TGTGCCAGTAGTATAGATCTCTGGTGGAGGGCTGGCTACACCTTC. Residues: CASSIDLWWRAGYTF.

The chain links TRBV11-2 to TRBJ2-7; D not certain. Germline assignment: CDR1 SGHAT and CDR2 FQNNGV. The CDR3 consists of 11 residues. The V end was cut by 5 bases, the J end by 3 bases, with 5 bases between. CDR3 nucleotides: TGTGCCAGCAGCCATTTCTACGAGCAGTACTTC. Protein sequence: CASSHFYEQYF.

The V call is TRBV5-8, the J call TRBJ1-5, with 7 bases that match TRBD1. Germline loops: CDR1 SGHTS, CDR2 YDEGEE. Trimming took 2 bases from V and 5 from J; bases not matched to a gene: 1. The CDR3 is 13 amino acids. CDR3 sequence: CASSLGGYQPQHF. The DNA for the CDR3 is TGTGCCAGCAGCTTAGGGGGCTATCAGCCCCAGCATTTT.

The V call is TRBV4-2, the J call TRBJ2-7; TRBD1 is a possible D gene (6 bases). The CDR3 runs 15 residues. In germline, CDR1 is LGHNA, CDR2 YNFKEQ. The V end was cut by 4 bases, the J end by 2 bases, with 15 bases between. The CDR3: CASSPGQFLPYEQYF. DNA of the CDR3: TGTGCCAGCAGCCCCGGACAGTTTCTACCCTACGAGCAGTACTTC.

The chain has TRBV5-1 and TRBJ2-6; 8 bases line up with TRBD1. The CDR3 spans 18 residues. Per the germline V gene, CDR1 is SGHRS and CDR2 is YFSETQ. V lost 2 bases, J lost 4 bases, and 11 bases stayed unmatched. For the CDR3, the DNA is TGCGCCAGCAGCTTCCTTCCTCAGGGGGCGCTGGGGGCCAACGTCCTGACTTTC. Translated: CASSFLPQGALGANVLTF.

The J gene is TRBJ1-4, the V gene TRBV2; tentative D call: TRBD1 (6 bases). The germline CDR1 and CDR2 sequences are SNHLY and FYNNEI. V was clipped by 7 bases and J by 8 bases, with 8 bases between them. The CDR3 length is 11 residues. CDR3 sequence reads: CASKRGEKLFF. CDR3 DNA: TGTGCCAGCAAAAGGGGGGAAAAACTGTTTTTT.

V usage is TRBV4-1 and J usage is TRBJ1-4; possible D gene TRBD1, 5 bases. In germline, CDR1 is MGHRA, CDR2 YSYEKL. V dropped 3 bases and J dropped 7 bases, with 15 bases sitting between them. The CDR3 has 15 amino acids. CDR3 in DNA: TGCGCCAGCAGCCACGCAAGGCAGGGTACTGAAAAACTGTTTTTT. This codes for CASSHARQGTEKLFF.

With regard to this clone: Compared with germline, one end of the junction differs, possibly owing to a read error. The V and J genes are TRBV19 and TRBJ2-3, with D possibly matching TRBD2 (6 bases). The CDR3 is 15 amino acids. Germline values: CDR1 LNHDA, CDR2 SQIVND (reference sequence). The CDR3 reads CASSMSGTSTNTQYF. The CDR3 region has the DNA TGTGCCAGTAGTATGTCCGGGACTTCCACAAATACGCAGTATTTT. Full variable domain (missing parts from reference TRBV19 and TRBJ2-3): DGGITQSPKYLFRKEGQNVTLSCEQNLNHDAMYWYRQDPGQGLRLIYYSQIVNDFQKGDIAEGYSVSREKKESFPLTVTSAQKNPTAFYLCASSMSGTSTNTQYFGPGTRLTVL.

CDR3 sequence (DNA): TGTGCCAGCACCCGGAGGGTCACCGGGGAGCTGTTTTTT. Its translation is CASTRRVTGELFF. The V and J genes are TRBV11-3 and TRBJ2-2; TRBD2 is a possible D gene (6 bases). Trimming pared 7 bases from V and 4 bases from J, leaving 10 bases between. Germline V gene lookup returns CDR1 SGHNT and CDR2 YENEEA. This CDR3 has 13 amino acids.

This clone turned up a few times. The genes are TRBV28 and TRBJ1-5, with 8 nucleotides matching TRBD1. From germline, CDR1 is MDHEN and CDR2 SYDVKM. This CDR3 comprises 15 residues. The J segment lost 5 bases and the V segment lost 7 bases, leaving 10 bases of the junction unmatched. The CDR3 spells CASTPTGAGDQPQHF. DNA of the CDR3: TGTGCCAGCACCCCGACAGGGGCTGGGGATCAGCCCCAGCATTTT.

This clone was recorded only once. The V and J genes are TRBV6-5 and TRBJ1-1; possible D gene TRBD1, 5 bases. CDR1 MNHEY and CDR2 SVGAGI come from the germline V gene. This CDR3 has 15 amino acids. V shed 6 bases and J shed 1 base, with 15 bases lying between them. The CDR3 region has the DNA TGTGCCAGCAGGGACTACGGACACCCGAACACTGAAGCTTTCTTT. It is translated as CASRDYGHPNTEAFF.

J is TRBJ1-3 and V is TRBV19, with no clear D. The V end lost 9 bases, the J end lost 1 base, and 16 bases lay between the germline ends. Germline loops: CDR1 LNHDA, CDR2 SQIVND (reference sequence). The CDR3 is 15 residues long. CDR3 amino acids: CASNLLGSSGNTIYF. CDR3 DNA: TGTGCCAGCAACCTCCTGGGCTCGTCTGGAAACACCATATATTTT.

The gene calls are TRBV3-1 (or the pseudogene TRBV3-2) and TRBJ1-2, with 7 bases identical to TRBD1. The V gene end was trimmed by 5 bases and the J gene end by 6 bases; junction bases not matched to a gene: 6. This CDR3 has 13 amino acids. CDR1 and CDR2 (germline): LGHDT, YNNKEL (reference sequence). CDR3 DNA: TGTGCCAGCAGCGGGGGACAGAGTAATGGCTACACCTTC. Its protein is CASSGGQSNGYTF.

The genes are TRBV6-4 and TRBJ2-7; 7 nucleotides line up with TRBD1. The CDR3 spans 17 residues. Trimming removed 2 bases from V and 7 bases from J; junction bases left unmatched: 17. Germline V gene sequence: CDR1 MRHNA, CDR2 SNTAGT. CDR3 region: CASSDTLPRGRNWEQYF. The CDR3 bases are TGTGCCAGCAGTGACACTCTTCCGAGGGGGCGGAATTGGGAGCAGTACTTC.

The rearrangement joins TRBV27 to TRBJ2-1, with 9 bases identical to TRBD1. CDR3 length equals 13 residues. The germline gives CDR1 MNHEY, CDR2 SMNVEV (reference sequence). Losses at the gene ends were 7 bases for V and 4 bases for J; bases not matched to a gene: 2. The CDR3 nucleotides are TGTGCCAGCATGGGACAGGGTTACAATGAGCAGTTCTTC. Protein product: CASMGQGYNEQFF.

This CDR3 reads CASSKLAPYNEQFF. The CDR3 nucleotides are TGTGCCAGCAGTAAGTTAGCGCCCTACAATGAGCAGTTCTTC. The chain recombines TRBV25-1 with TRBJ2-1; D might be TRBD2 (5 bases). V dropped 5 bases and J dropped 2 bases, with 10 bases sitting between them. CDR1 is MGHDK and CDR2 is SYGVNS in the germline V gene. The CDR3 loop spans 14 amino acids. Complete variable domain (other parts from reference TRBV25-1 and TRBJ2-1): EADIYQTPRYLVIGTGKKITLECSQTMGHDKMYWYQQDPGMELHLIHYSYGVNSTEKGDLSSESTVSRIRTEHFPLTLESARPSHTSQYLCASSKLAPYNEQFFGPGTRLTVL.

The chain recombines TRBV30 with TRBJ2-5, with 11 bases identical to TRBD2. With V trimmed by 0 bases and J by 2 bases, 5 bases remained unmatched. The CDR3 spans 16 residues. The germline V gene has CDR1 GTSNPN and CDR2 SVGIG (reference sequence). CDR3 nucleotide sequence: TGTGCCTGGAGTGTAGGCCTAGCGGGGGGACAAGAGACCCAGTACTTC. This encodes CAWSVGLAGGQETQYF. Full variable domain (outside the CDR3, taken from reference TRBV30 and TRBJ2-5): SQTIHQWPATLVQPVGSPLSLECTVEGTSNPNLYWYRQAAGRGLQLLFYSVGIGQISSEVPQNLSASRPQDRQFILSSKKLLLSDSGFYLCAWSVGLAGGQETQYFGPGTRLLVL.

The chain carries TRBV10-3 and TRBJ2-1; 11 nucleotides align to TRBD2. The CDR3 runs to 18 residues. After removal of 2 bases from V and 2 bases from J, the junction contained 8 bases not matched to a gene. From germline, CDR1 is ENHRY and CDR2 SYGVKD. CDR3 coding DNA: TGTGCCATCAGTGAGCCCCGACTAGCGGGGTCAACCTACAATGAGCAGTTCTTC. This gives the protein CAISEPRLAGSTYNEQFF.

The rearrangement joins TRBV4-2 to TRBJ2-7, with D tentatively TRBD2 (6 bases). Trimming removed 0 bases from V and 3 bases from J, with 12 bases in between. The CDR3 sequence is 15 residues long. Germline loops: CDR1 LGHNA, CDR2 YNFKEQ. The CDR3 DNA sequence: TGTGCCAGCAGCCAAGATATCGGCGGGGACTACGAGCAGTACTTC. Its translation: CASSQDIGGDYEQYF.

The rearrangement links TRBV5-6 to TRBJ1-2; D gene unclear. Germline V gene data show CDR1 as SGHDT and CDR2 as YYEEEE. The CDR3 covers 13 residues. V was shortened by 2 bases and J by 5 bases, with 10 bases between the two germline ends. CDR3 sequence (DNA): TGTGCCAGCAGCTTTGTGAGAACGTATGGCTACACCTTC. Translated, it gives CASSFVRTYGYTF.

The rearrangement joins TRBV9 to TRBJ2-3; D gene uncertain. CDR1 and CDR2 from the germline V gene are SGDLS and YYNGEE. There are 14 residues in the CDR3. Deletions cut 0 bases from V and 3 bases from J, with 8 bases between. The CDR3 sequence: CASSVATGTDTQYF. The CDR3 DNA reads TGTGCCAGCAGCGTAGCTACGGGTACAGATACGCAGTATTTT. The variable domain in full, with the rest retrieved from reference TRBV9 and TRBJ2-3, is DSGVTQTPKHLITATGQRVTLRCSPRSGDLSVYWYQQSLDQGLQFLIQYYNGEERAKGNILERFSAQQFPDLHSELNLSSLELGDSALYFCASSVATGTDTQYFGPGTRLTVL.

The chain is built from TRBV5-6 and TRBJ1-1, with TRBD1 matching 7 bases. V was pared by 1 base and J by 1 base, with 4 bases of the junction left unmatched. Germline values: CDR1 SGHDT, CDR2 YYEEEE. The CDR3 is 15 amino acids. The CDR3 DNA follows: TGTGCCAGCAGCTTGCGGACAGGACCGAACACTGAAGCTTTCTTT. The encoded protein is CASSLRTGPNTEAFF.

The chain uses TRBV12-5 and TRBJ2-5; TRBD1 agrees at 8 bases. Germline V lookup: CDR1 LGHNT, CDR2 FRNRAP. The CDR3 spans 17 residues. The V gene end was trimmed by 1 base and the J gene end by 4 bases; junction bases not matched to a gene: 11. The DNA of the CDR3 is TGTGCTAGTGGTTTGGACAGGACAGGGTCGAGTCGAGAGACCCAGTACTTC. Encoded protein: CASGLDRTGSSRETQYF.